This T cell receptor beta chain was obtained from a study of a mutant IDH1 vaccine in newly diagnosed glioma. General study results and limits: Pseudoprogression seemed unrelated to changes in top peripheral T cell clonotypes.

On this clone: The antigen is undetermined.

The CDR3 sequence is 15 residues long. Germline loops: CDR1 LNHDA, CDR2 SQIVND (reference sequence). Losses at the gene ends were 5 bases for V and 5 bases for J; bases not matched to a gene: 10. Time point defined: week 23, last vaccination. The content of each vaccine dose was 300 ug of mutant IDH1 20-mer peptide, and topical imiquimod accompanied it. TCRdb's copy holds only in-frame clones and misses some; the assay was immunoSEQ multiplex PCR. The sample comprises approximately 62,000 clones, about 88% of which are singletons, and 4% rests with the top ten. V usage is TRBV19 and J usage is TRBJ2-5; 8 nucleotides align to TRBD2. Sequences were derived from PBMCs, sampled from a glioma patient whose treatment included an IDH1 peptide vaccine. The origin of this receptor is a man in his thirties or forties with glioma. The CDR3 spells CASSLLAAGGETQYF. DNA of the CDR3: TGTGCCAGTAGTCTACTAGCGGCCGGGGGGGAGACCCAGTACTTC.